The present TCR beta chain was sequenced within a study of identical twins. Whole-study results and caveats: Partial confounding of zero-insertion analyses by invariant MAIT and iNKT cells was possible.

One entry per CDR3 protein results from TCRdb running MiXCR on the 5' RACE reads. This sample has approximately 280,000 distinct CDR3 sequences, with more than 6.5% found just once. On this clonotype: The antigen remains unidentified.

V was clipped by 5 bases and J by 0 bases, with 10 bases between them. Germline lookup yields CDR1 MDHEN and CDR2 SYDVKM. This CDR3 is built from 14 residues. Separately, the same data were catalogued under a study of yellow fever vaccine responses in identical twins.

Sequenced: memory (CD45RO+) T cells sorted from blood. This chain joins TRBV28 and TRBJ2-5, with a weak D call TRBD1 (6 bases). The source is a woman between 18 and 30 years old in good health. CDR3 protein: CASSVTGYQETQYF. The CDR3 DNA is TGTGCCAGCAGTGTCACAGGGTACCAAGAGACCCAGTACTTC.